Below are 10 T cell receptor beta chains sequenced from a single sample in a study of T cell repertoires in ileal Crohn's disease. Produced via immunoSEQ multiplex PCR; TCRdb's table is partial and in-frame only. There are approximately 12,000 clones in the sample; about 70% occur only once, and about 4.1% lies in the top ten. The sample was ileal tissue. The receptors shown here come from an adult with Crohn's disease.

V gene TRBV18 combines with J gene TRBJ2-5; D gene uncertain. CDR1 is KGHSH and CDR2 is LQKENI in the germline V gene. The germline V and J ends were trimmed by 0 bases and 5 bases, with 7 bases remaining between them. The CDR3 is 13 amino acids. Written as DNA, the CDR3 is TGTGCCAGCTCACCACCGACGAGGGAGACCCAGTACTTC. Translation: CASSPPTRETQYF.

The genes are TRBV5-4 and TRBJ1-2, with 9 bases lining up with TRBD1. The CDR3 sequence is 16 residues long. After removal of 5 bases from V and 0 bases from J, the junction contained 8 bases not matched to a gene. Germline CDR1 and CDR2: SGHNT and YYREEE (reference sequence). DNA of the CDR3: TGTGCCAGCAGTCGCGGACAGGGGCGTTCTAACTATGGCTACACCTTC. Protein sequence: CASSRGQGRSNYGYTF.

The chain uses TRBV9 and TRBJ1-2, with 8 bases aligning to TRBD1. V lost 1 base, J lost 5 bases, and 13 bases stayed unmatched. Looked up from germline, CDR1 is SGDLS and CDR2 is YYNGEE. This CDR3 spans 17 amino acids. The chain's CDR3 is CASSVSQGQVGEYGYTF. As DNA, the CDR3 is TGTGCCAGCAGCGTATCCCAGGGACAGGTGGGAGAATATGGCTACACCTTC.

This clone was picked up a small number of times. The chain links TRBV7-2 to TRBJ1-6; D gene uncertain. V was pared by 1 base and J by 9 bases, with 7 bases between. Germline values: CDR1 SGHTA, CDR2 FQGNSA. The CDR3 runs 13 residues. The CDR3 loop is CASSLDPSSPLHF. CDR3 nucleotide sequence: TGTGCCAGCAGCTTAGATCCTAGTTCACCCCTCCACTTT.

The rearrangement joins TRBV7-8 to TRBJ1-5; 8 bases map to TRBD1. The J segment lost 6 bases and the V segment lost 1 base, leaving 5 bases of the junction unmatched. Germline-derived CDR1 and CDR2 are SGHVS and FQNEAQ. The CDR3 is 15 amino acids. The CDR3 sequence is CASSLVGRGLQPQHF. The CDR3 region has the DNA TGTGCCAGCAGCTTAGTGGGCAGGGGGCTTCAGCCCCAGCATTTT.

Concerning this clone: One junction end disagrees with the germline gene, perhaps due to a read error. CDR3 amino acids: CSVEVGGRGYTF. Here the CDR3 DNA reads TGCAGCGTCGAAGTGGGTGGCAGGGGCTACACCTTC. The chain recombines TRBV29-1 with TRBJ1-2; D not resolved. Germline V gives CDR1 SQVTM, CDR2 ANQGSEA. This CDR3 has 12 residues.

The chain combines TRBV5-1 with TRBJ1-2, with 7 bases matching TRBD1. The CDR3 runs to 15 residues. The ends lost 5 bases at V and 4 bases at J; junction bases unmatched: 11. Germline V gene lookup returns CDR1 SGHRS and CDR2 YFSETQ. The CDR3 nucleotides are TGCGCCAGCAGTCTCGGACAGGACTTACTCTATGGCTACACCTTC. Translating gives CASSLGQDLLYGYTF.

This clone was counted between two and nine times. The V and J genes are TRBV6-1 and TRBJ2-7; no clear D. The CDR3 has 12 residues. Germline values: CDR1 MNHNS, CDR2 SASEGT. V lost 5 bases, J lost 4 bases, and 9 bases lay in between. DNA of the CDR3: TGTGCCAGCAGTCGCGACTCGTACGAGCAGTACTTC. It translates to CASSRDSYEQYF.

CDR3 loop: CAISDGGGGGYEQYF. The DNA for the CDR3 is TGTGCCATCAGTGATGGCGGGGGGGGAGGCTACGAGCAGTACTTC. The chain has TRBV10-3 and TRBJ2-7, with TRBD2 matching over 9 bases. Germline CDR1 is ENHRY and CDR2 is SYGVKD. This CDR3 is built from 15 residues. V lost 3 bases, J lost 3 bases, and 6 bases stayed unmatched.

The rearrangement uses TRBV19 and TRBJ1-5; maybe TRBD1 (5 bases). Germline V CDR1 and CDR2: LNHDA, SQIVND (reference sequence). The CDR3 runs to 17 residues. Trimming pared 6 bases from V and 1 base from J, leaving 19 bases between. CDR3 coding DNA: TGTGCCAGTAGGACCGTGGGGGGTCCTGGCAGCAATCAGCCCCAGCATTTT. The encoded protein is CASRTVGGPGSNQPQHF.